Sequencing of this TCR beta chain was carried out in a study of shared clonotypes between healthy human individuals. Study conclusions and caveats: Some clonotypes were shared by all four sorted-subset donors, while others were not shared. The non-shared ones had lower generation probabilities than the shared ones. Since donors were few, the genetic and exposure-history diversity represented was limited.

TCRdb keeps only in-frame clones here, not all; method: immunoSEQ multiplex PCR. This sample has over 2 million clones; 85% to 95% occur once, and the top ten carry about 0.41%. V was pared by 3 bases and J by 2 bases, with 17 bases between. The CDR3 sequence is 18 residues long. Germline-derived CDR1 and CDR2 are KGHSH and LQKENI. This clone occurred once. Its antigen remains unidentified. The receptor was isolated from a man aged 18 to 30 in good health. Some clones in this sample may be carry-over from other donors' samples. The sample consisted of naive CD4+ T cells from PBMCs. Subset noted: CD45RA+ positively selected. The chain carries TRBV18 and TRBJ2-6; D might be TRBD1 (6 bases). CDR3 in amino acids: CASSPLSLQGAGANVLTF. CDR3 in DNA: TGTGCCAGCTCACCCTTATCCTTACAGGGTGCTGGGGCCAACGTCCTGACTTTC.